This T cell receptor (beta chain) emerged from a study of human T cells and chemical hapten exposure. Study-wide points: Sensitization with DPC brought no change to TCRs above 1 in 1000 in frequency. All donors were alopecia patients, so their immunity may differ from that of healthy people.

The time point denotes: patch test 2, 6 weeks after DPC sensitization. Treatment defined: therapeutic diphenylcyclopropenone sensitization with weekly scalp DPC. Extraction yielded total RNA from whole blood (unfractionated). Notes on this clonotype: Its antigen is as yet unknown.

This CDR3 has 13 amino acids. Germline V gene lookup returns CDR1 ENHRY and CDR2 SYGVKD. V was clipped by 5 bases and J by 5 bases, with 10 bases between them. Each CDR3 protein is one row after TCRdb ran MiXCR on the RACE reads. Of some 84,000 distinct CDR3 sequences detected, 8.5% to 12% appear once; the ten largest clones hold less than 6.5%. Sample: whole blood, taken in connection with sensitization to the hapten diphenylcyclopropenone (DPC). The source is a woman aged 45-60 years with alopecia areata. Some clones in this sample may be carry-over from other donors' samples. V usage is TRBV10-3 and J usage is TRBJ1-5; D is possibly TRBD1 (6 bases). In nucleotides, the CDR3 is TGTGCCATCAGTAAGGAGGGGGATCAGCCCCAGCATTTT. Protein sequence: CAISKEGDQPQHF.